These 15 T cell receptor beta chains were sequenced from one sample in a study of tumor-infiltrating lymphocytes in localized non-small cell lung cancer (dated by TCRdb to about 2021). The library was prepared using the immunoSEQ multiplex PCR assay. The table was pulled from immuneACCESS by TCRdb, which kept in-frame rearrangements only. Such tables lose some clones; where checked, under half of the loss comes from unresolved V genes, and the rest has no known cause. The sample table holds about 16,000 clones, of which about 48% were seen once. Of the sample, about 16% is held by the ten largest clones. The sequenced sample was lung tumor tissue. These receptors came from a human donor with non-small cell lung cancer.

The sample holds a few counts of this clone. The chain has TRBV28 and TRBJ1-5; 8 positions match TRBD1. The length of the CDR3 is 16 residues. Germline lookup yields CDR1 MDHEN and CDR2 SYDVKM. V was pared by 4 bases and J by 6 bases, with 11 bases of the junction left unmatched. The CDR3 reads CASSSGQGSSAQPQHF. The CDR3 nucleotides read TGTGCCAGCAGTTCCGGACAGGGTAGTTCGGCTCAGCCCCAGCATTTT. The full variable domain, completed using reference TRBV28 and TRBJ1-5, is DVKVTQSSRYLVKRTGEKVFLECVQDMDHENMFWYRQDPGLGLRLIYFSYDVKMKEKGDIPEGYSVSREKKERFSLILESASTNQTSMYLCASSSGQGSSAQPQHFGDGTRLSIL.

This clone is categorized as medium-sized (0.01 to 0.1%). The chain uses TRBV29-1 and TRBJ2-7, with unresolved D. V lost 4 bases, J lost 6 bases, and 13 bases lay in between. CDR3 size: 12 residues. In germline, CDR1 is SQVTM, CDR2 ANQGSEA. The CDR3: CSVVAALGEQYF. DNA for the CDR3: TGCAGCGTTGTTGCGGCCCTCGGCGAGCAGTACTTC.

This sequence joins TRBV11-2 and TRBJ1-2, with 8 bases matching TRBD1. V dropped 5 bases and J dropped 7; count of bases not matched to a gene: 6. Germline lookup yields CDR1 SGHAT and CDR2 FQNNGV. This CDR3 comprises 13 residues. The CDR3 region has the DNA TGTGCCAGCAGCATGGACAGGGAAAGTGGCTACACCTTC. Translated: CASSMDRESGYTF.

The chain joins TRBV28 to TRBJ2-2, with 10 bases fitting TRBD2. CDR1 MDHEN and CDR2 SYDVKM come from the germline V gene. CDR3 length equals 20 residues. With V trimmed by 3 bases and J by 2 bases, 15 bases remained unmatched. CDR3: CASSFLHGTSGAENTGELFF. The CDR3 DNA reads as TGTGCCAGCAGTTTCTTACACGGAACTAGCGGGGCCGAAAACACCGGGGAGCTGTTTTTT.

The V call is TRBV4-3, the J call TRBJ1-2; a weak D match, TRBD1 (5 bases). The CDR3 totals 14 residues. The V gene's germline CDR1 is LGHNA and CDR2 YSLEER. Trimming cost V 0 bases and J 3 bases, with 8 bases left between them. For the CDR3, the DNA is TGCGCCAGCAGCCAAGATCGGGGCTACTATGGCTACACCTTC. Translation gives CASSQDRGYYGYTF.

The DNA of the CDR3 is TGCGCCAGCAGCACGCTTCAAGGGATGGGATCACCCCTCCACTTT. It translates to CASSTLQGMGSPLHF. The rearrangement joins TRBV5-1 to TRBJ1-6, with D uncertain. The V end lost 4 bases, the J end lost 10 bases, and 18 bases lay between the germline ends. This CDR3 is 15 amino acids long. Germline V gene lookup returns CDR1 SGHRS and CDR2 YFSETQ. Using reference TRBV5-1 and TRBJ1-6 for the parts outside the CDR3, the full variable domain is KAGVTQTPRYLIKTRGQQVTLSCSPISGHRSVSWYQQTPGQGLQFLFEYFSETQRNKGNFPGRFSGRQFSNSRSEMNVSTLELGDSALYLCASSTLQGMGSPLHFGNGTRLTVT.

In its sample, this clone was seen a few times. V and J are TRBV19 and TRBJ2-7, with 13 bases matching TRBD2. V dropped 6 bases and J dropped 1; count of bases not matched to a gene: 3. Germline V lookup: CDR1 LNHDA, CDR2 SQIVND (reference sequence). CDR3 length equals 15 residues. DNA for the CDR3: TGTGCCAGTAGCCCGGGACTAGCGGGGTCCTACGAGCAGTACTTC. It specifies CASSPGLAGSYEQYF.

This chain connects TRBV19 to TRBJ1-5; D unresolved. The CDR3 is 15 amino acids. Germline V CDR1 and CDR2: LNHDA, SQIVND (reference sequence). Trimming stripped 1 base from V and 6 bases from J, with 13 bases between. The CDR3 nucleotides read TGTGCCAGTAGTATAGTCCCAGGAGGCGGTCAGCCCCAGCATTTT. Its protein is CASSIVPGGGQPQHF.

The V call is TRBV14, the J call TRBJ2-5, with D perhaps given as TRBD1 or TRBD2 (7 bases each). The CDR3 covers 13 residues. CDR1 is SGHDN, CDR2 FVKESK, per germline. The germline V and J ends were trimmed by 10 bases and 3 bases, with 15 bases remaining between them. CDR3 in amino acids: CATRGGSEETQYF. The CDR3 nucleotides are TGTGCCACCAGGGGGGGATCGGAAGAGACCCAGTACTTC.

The chain combines TRBV5-1 with TRBJ2-3, with a weak D call TRBD2 (6 bases). The V gene lost 7 bases and the J gene lost 2 bases, with 17 bases spanning the gap. Germline CDR1 is SGHRS and CDR2 is YFSETQ. The CDR3 spans 15 residues. The CDR3 loop reads CASQKGTALTDTQYF. DNA of the CDR3: TGCGCCAGCCAAAAGGGGACTGCCCTCACAGATACGCAGTATTTT.

A few counts support this clone. The chain has TRBV28 and TRBJ1-5; D is ambiguous. Trimming stripped 6 bases from V and 3 bases from J, with 12 bases between. The CDR3 contains 14 residues. Germline-derived CDR1 and CDR2 are MDHEN and SYDVKM. CDR3 in DNA: TGTGCCAGCAGGATCAGGAGCCACAATCAGCCCCAGCATTTT. It yields the protein CASRIRSHNQPQHF. Based on the CDR3 plus reference TRBV28 and TRBJ1-5, the full variable domain is DVKVTQSSRYLVKRTGEKVFLECVQDMDHENMFWYRQDPGLGLRLIYFSYDVKMKEKGDIPEGYSVSREKKERFSLILESASTNQTSMYLCASRIRSHNQPQHFGDGTRLSIL.

The chain has TRBV7-9 and TRBJ1-5, with D uncertain. Looked up from germline, CDR1 is SEHNR and CDR2 is FQNEAQ (reference sequence). V was pared by 0 bases and J by 1 base, with 4 bases between. This CDR3 has 14 amino acids. The CDR3 loop is CASSLAQSNQPQHF. CDR3 DNA: TGTGCCAGCAGCTTAGCGCAGAGCAATCAGCCCCAGCATTTT. The full variable domain, rest sourced from reference TRBV7-9 and TRBJ1-5, is DTGVSQNPRHKITKRGQNVTFRCDPISEHNRLYWYRQTLGQGPEFLTYFQNEAQLEKSRLLSDRFSAERPKGSFSTLEIQRTEQGDSAMYLCASSLAQSNQPQHFGDGTRLSIL.

The chain carries TRBV10-2 and TRBJ1-6; 9 bases agree with TRBD1. This CDR3 has 18 residues. J gave up 9 bases and V 4 bases, and 16 bases lay outside the gene matches. Germline lookup yields CDR1 WSHSY and CDR2 SAAADI. The CDR3 loop reads CASSVRLLSGTGSSPLHF. The DNA for the CDR3 is TGCGCCAGCAGTGTTCGCCTTTTATCCGGGACAGGGAGTTCACCCCTCCACTTT.

The chain combines TRBV9 with TRBJ2-1; D is ambiguous. Germline V gives CDR1 SGDLS, CDR2 YYNGEE. The V end was cut by 7 bases, the J end by 0 bases, with 17 bases between. The CDR3 extends over 16 amino acids. The CDR3 spells CASESRASSSYNEQFF. CDR3 nucleotide sequence: TGTGCCAGCGAGTCTAGGGCGTCGAGCTCCTACAATGAGCAGTTCTTC.

This clone showed up just a few times. DNA of the CDR3: TGCGCCAGCGGAAGTTCTCCAGACACCATATATTTT. This sequence encodes CASGSSPDTIYF. The genes are TRBV5-1 and TRBJ1-3; D is unclear. There are 12 residues in the CDR3. Trimming left V 7 bases short and J 8 bases short, with 13 bases between. Germline values: CDR1 SGHRS, CDR2 YFSETQ.